This T cell receptor beta chain originates from a study of blood T cell repertoires in COVID-19. Data came from immunoSEQ multiplex PCR; TCRdb stores just in-frame clones and leaves some out. The sample records 260,000 or so clones, about 85% being singletons. The participants were between about 18 and 90 years old and came from roughly 24 US areas. Germline V CDR1 and CDR2: MNHEY, SVGAGI. Trimming took off 9 bases at V and 8 bases at J, with 11 bases between the two ends. This CDR3 is 12 amino acids long. The sequencing input was PBMCs or T cells enriched from blood (not recorded which). The clonotype originates from a woman in her fifties or sixties who had recovered from COVID-19. V gene TRBV6-5 combines with J gene TRBJ1-6, with a weak D call TRBD1 (5 bases). CDR3: CASRGWDSPLHF. The CDR3 DNA is TGTGCCAGTAGGGGCTGGGATTCACCCCTCCACTTT.